This paragraph covers one T cell receptor (beta chain) sequence. The CDR3 loop spans 11 amino acids. V lost 4 bases to trimming and J lost 11 bases, with 11 bases between them. Germline values: CDR1 SNHLY, CDR2 FYNNEI. The sample is drawn from a study of blood T cell repertoires in COVID-19. Across the whole study: The United States, Italy and Spain provided the acute and convalescent COVID-19 samples. PBMCs, B-cell-depleted T cells, or T cells provided the cDNA or gDNA that made up the material.

The authors' processing: Reference gene primer amplification in the assay estimated nucleated cell counts. Measured with immunoSEQ multiplex PCR; TCRdb has only the in-frame clones, and not every one. V, J and clone size are those of that table, while D and trimming were read from the DNA. The sample has about 100,000 clones, around 90% seen once; the top ten hold about 5.3%. The V call is TRBV2, the J call TRBJ1-1; no clear D. The specimen was peripheral blood. The source of this sequence is a man aged 35-49 years with active or convalescent COVID-19. CDR3 amino acids: CASSVVGSAFF. CDR3 bases: TGTGCCAGCAGTGTTGTGGGGAGCGCTTTCTTT.